The rows below give T cell receptor beta chains drawn from one sample of a study of blood T cell repertoires in COVID-19. Data came from immunoSEQ multiplex PCR; TCRdb stores just in-frame clones and leaves some out. In the table there are around 47,000 clones, around 83% of which are singletons. Sequenced: peripheral blood. The origin of the receptors is a man between 65 and 85 years old with active COVID-19. Both conserved end residues are part of each CDR3. The order of the fields is D gene, V gene, CDR3 length, clone size, J gene, CDR3 DNA, CDR3 protein. D genes are given only for firm matches. Some rows mark clone size as missing; the rest say once, few, many or name a class of expanded clone.

d_gene: TRBD2; v_gene: TRBV6-5; len: 15; abundance: -; j_gene: TRBJ2-1; CDR3nt: TGTGCCAGCAGTACTAGCGGGGGCCAGAACAATGAGCAGTTCTTC; CDR3aa: CASSTSGGQNNEQFF
d_gene: -; v_gene: TRBV7-2; len: 14; abundance: -; j_gene: TRBJ2-2; CDR3nt: TGTGCCAGCAGCTTGTCCGGGGGTGTCGGGGAGCTGTTTTTT; CDR3aa: CASSLSGGVGELFF
d_gene: TRBD1; v_gene: TRBV19; len: 17; abundance: -; j_gene: TRBJ1-1; CDR3nt: TGTGCCAGTAGTATAGATGGGCGCGGACAGGGGTCCACTGAAGCTTTCTTT; CDR3aa: CASSIDGRGQGSTEAFF
d_gene: TRBD1; v_gene: TRBV7-3; len: 15; abundance: -; j_gene: TRBJ2-5; CDR3nt: TGTGCCACTTCACAGGGGGCCGGAACAGGAGAGACCCAGTACTTC; CDR3aa: CATSQGAGTGETQYF
d_gene: -; v_gene: TRBV7-6; len: 15; abundance: few; j_gene: TRBJ2-2; CDR3nt: TGTGCCAGCAGTTCTGAGAGCGGAAACACCGGGGAGCTGTTTTTT; CDR3aa: CASSSESGNTGELFF
d_gene: -; v_gene: TRBV5-1; len: 14; abundance: -; j_gene: TRBJ2-1; CDR3nt: TGCGCCAGCAGCCCTAGCCCCCCGGTAGATGAGCAGTTCTTC; CDR3aa: CASSPSPPVDEQFF
d_gene: -; v_gene: TRBV7-9; len: 14; abundance: -; j_gene: TRBJ2-7; CDR3nt: TGTGCCAGCAGCTTAGCCCAGGTTCCCTACGAGCAGTACTTC; CDR3aa: CASSLAQVPYEQYF
d_gene: TRBD2; v_gene: TRBV4-3; len: 20; abundance: -; j_gene: TRBJ2-3; CDR3nt: TGCGCCAGCAGCCGGAGAGCCCTAGCGGGGGGCACCCTACGCACAGATACGCAGTATTTT; CDR3aa: CASSRRALAGGTLRTDTQYF
d_gene: -; v_gene: TRBV15; len: 15; abundance: -; j_gene: TRBJ2-1; CDR3nt: TGTGCCACCAGCAGACAGGGCAGCTCCTACAATGAGCAGTTCTTC; CDR3aa: CATSRQGSSYNEQFF
d_gene: TRBD1; v_gene: TRBV5-4; len: 15; abundance: -; j_gene: TRBJ1-2; CDR3nt: TGTGCCAGCAGCTTGGTGCAGGGGGGTGGGGCTGGCTACACCTTC; CDR3aa: CASSLVQGGGAGYTF
d_gene: -; v_gene: TRBV6-2/TRBV6-3; len: 13; abundance: -; j_gene: TRBJ2-5; CDR3nt: -; CDR3aa: CASSLWTSSTQYF
d_gene: -; v_gene: TRBV12-3/TRBV12-4; len: 12; abundance: -; j_gene: TRBJ1-1; CDR3nt: TGTGCCAGCAGTTTACTTTACACTGAAGCTTTCTTT; CDR3aa: CASSLLYTEAFF
d_gene: TRBD1; v_gene: TRBV5-1; len: 16; abundance: -; j_gene: TRBJ2-3; CDR3nt: TGCGCCAGCAGCTTGGGGGGGACAGGGAACACAGATACGCAGTATTTT; CDR3aa: CASSLGGTGNTDTQYF
d_gene: -; v_gene: TRBV5-1; len: 15; abundance: once; j_gene: TRBJ2-2; CDR3nt: TGCGCCAGCAGCTTGGACAGGGTGGGAGCCGGGGAGCTGTTTTTT; CDR3aa: CASSLDRVGAGELFF
d_gene: -; v_gene: TRBV3-1/TRBV3-2; len: 15; abundance: -; j_gene: TRBJ2-1; CDR3nt: TGTGCCAGCAGCCAAGACGGCGGGTGGTACAATGAGCAGTTCTTC; CDR3aa: CASSQDGGWYNEQFF
d_gene: -; v_gene: TRBV3-1/TRBV3-2; len: 12; abundance: -; j_gene: TRBJ1-1; CDR3nt: TGTGCCAGCAGCCAAGGACAGGTCTTGGCTTTCTTT; CDR3aa: CASSQGQVLAFF
d_gene: TRBD1; v_gene: TRBV5-5; len: 13; abundance: -; j_gene: TRBJ2-7; CDR3nt: TGTGCCAGCAGCCGCGACAGGGGCTACGAGCAGTACTTC; CDR3aa: CASSRDRGYEQYF
d_gene: -; v_gene: TRBV25-1; len: 13; abundance: -; j_gene: TRBJ1-1; CDR3nt: TGTGCCAGCGAGGACAGCATGAACACTGAAGCTTTCTTT; CDR3aa: CASEDSMNTEAFF
d_gene: TRBD2; v_gene: TRBV27; len: 16; abundance: -; j_gene: TRBJ2-2; CDR3nt: TGTGCCAGCAGTCAGAGCGGGGGGGCTAAAGTCGGGGAGCTGTTTTTT; CDR3aa: CASSQSGGAKVGELFF
d_gene: -; v_gene: TRBV6-2/TRBV6-3; len: 14; abundance: -; j_gene: TRBJ1-1; CDR3nt: TGTGCCAGCAGTTACGCAGGGGATTCGGGTGAAGCTTTCTTT; CDR3aa: CASSYAGDSGEAFF
d_gene: -; v_gene: TRBV19; len: 13; abundance: -; j_gene: TRBJ2-5; CDR3nt: TGTGCCAGTAGTAACCGACGGGGAGAGACCCAGTACTTC; CDR3aa: CASSNRRGETQYF
d_gene: TRBD1; v_gene: TRBV5-1; len: 15; abundance: -; j_gene: TRBJ2-7; CDR3nt: TGCGCCAGCAGCCTTAGGGACAGTCGGTTCTACGAGCAGTACTTC; CDR3aa: CASSLRDSRFYEQYF
d_gene: TRBD2; v_gene: TRBV5-1; len: 17; abundance: -; j_gene: TRBJ2-1; CDR3nt: TGCGCCAGCAGCTCCCTGGCCGGGACTAGCGGGTTGAATGAGCAGTTCTTC; CDR3aa: CASSSLAGTSGLNEQFF
d_gene: -; v_gene: TRBV6-1; len: 14; abundance: -; j_gene: TRBJ1-2; CDR3nt: TGTGCCAGCAGTGAAGCTGTTAGGGGCTATGGCTACACCTTC; CDR3aa: CASSEAVRGYGYTF
d_gene: -; v_gene: TRBV21-1; len: 17; abundance: -; j_gene: TRBJ2-5; CDR3nt: TGTGCCAGCAGCCTTTCAACTAGCGGGGGGACTCAAGAGACCCAGTACTTC; CDR3aa: CASSLSTSGGTQETQYF
d_gene: -; v_gene: TRBV7-8; len: 14; abundance: -; j_gene: TRBJ2-5; CDR3nt: TGTGCCAGCAGCTTAGTGTCTGCTAGGGAGACCCAGTACTTC; CDR3aa: CASSLVSARETQYF
d_gene: -; v_gene: TRBV18; len: 13; abundance: -; j_gene: TRBJ1-1; CDR3nt: TGTGCCAGCTCAAAGACAGTGAACACTGAAGCTTTCTTT; CDR3aa: CASSKTVNTEAFF
d_gene: -; v_gene: TRBV10-3; len: 13; abundance: -; j_gene: TRBJ1-5; CDR3nt: TGTGCCATCACCTTAGGAGAGGGTCAGCCCCAGCATTTT; CDR3aa: CAITLGEGQPQHF
d_gene: TRBD2; v_gene: TRBV9; len: 17; abundance: -; j_gene: TRBJ2-7; CDR3nt: TGTGCCAGCAGCGGACAGGGGACTAGCGGGGGGGCCGGCGAGCAGTACTTC; CDR3aa: CASSGQGTSGGAGEQYF